A selection of T cell receptor beta chains follows, all from one sample in a study of naive and memory T cell subsets. TCRdb processed the 5' RACE reads anew with MiXCR; each CDR3 protein has one entry. This repertoire shows tens of thousands of distinct CDR3 sequences, 6.5% to 8.5% found once; its top ten account for over 8%. The receptors originated from a female donor in good health. Each CDR3 is given with its conserved first and last residue. The D gene is left open where the match is weak. The size of a clone is reported for some rows only, either as once, few or many, or as a class for expanded clones.

len	d_gene	v_gene	j_gene	abundance	CDR3aa	CDR3nt
17	-	TRBV19	TRBJ2-2	many	CASSKRRQEGPPGELFF	TGTGCCAGTAGTAAACGACGACAGGAGGGACCACCCGGGGAGCTGTTTTTT
12	-	TRBV7-9	TRBJ1-1	many	CASSFIGTEAFF	TGTGCCAGCAGCTTTATCGGAACTGAAGCTTTCTTT
15	-	TRBV20-1	TRBJ2-3	many	CSATRDLISPDTQYF	TGCAGTGCTACCCGGGATCTAATTTCCCCGGATACGCAGTATTTT
14	-	TRBV10-3	TRBJ2-3	many	CAISDGWETDTQYF	TGTGCCATCAGTGACGGTTGGGAGACAGATACGCAGTATTTT
15	-	TRBV11-1	TRBJ2-7	few	CASSLTPGNSYEQYF	TGTGCCAGCAGCCTGACCCCGGGGAACTCCTACGAGCAGTACTTC
13	-	TRBV5-1	TRBJ2-5	-	CASSLGLQETQYF	TGCGCCAGCAGCTTGGGACTACAAGAGACCCAGTACTTC
16	-	TRBV5-4	TRBJ1-2	many	CASSAVGRIRYYGYTF	TGTGCCAGCAGCGCCGTTGGTAGGATACGATACTATGGCTACACCTTC
13	-	TRBV7-9	TRBJ1-5	-	CASSYRQHQPQHF	TGTGCCAGCAGCTATAGACAGCATCAGCCCCAGCATTTT
16	TRBD2	TRBV4-2	TRBJ2-3	-	CASSPASGQGTDTQYF	TGTGCCAGCAGCCCCGCTAGCGGACAAGGCACAGATACGCAGTATTTT
13	-	TRBV7-2	TRBJ2-2	-	CASSYNQAGELFF	TGTGCCAGCAGCTATAACCAGGCCGGGGAGCTGTTTTTT
12	-	TRBV20-1	TRBJ1-1	many	CSVPNRVTEAFF	TGCAGTGTGCCGAACAGGGTTACTGAAGCTTTCTTT
13	-	TRBV9	TRBJ1-5	many	CASSVLGEQPQHF	TGTGCCAGCAGCGTTTTAGGGGAACAGCCCCAGCATTTT
13	-	TRBV5-5	TRBJ1-1	many	CASSLVPNTEAFF	TGTGCCAGCAGCTTGGTTCCGAACACTGAAGCTTTCTTT
14	TRBD1	TRBV28	TRBJ2-5	medium-sized	CASSFTGGRKTQYF	TGTGCCAGCAGTTTTACAGGGGGTAGGAAGACCCAGTACTTC
15	-	TRBV5-6	TRBJ1-1	-	CASSGRASLNTEAFF	TGTGCCAGCAGCGGCAGGGCTTCCCTGAACACTGAAGCTTTCTTT
18	TRBD2	TRBV4-2	TRBJ2-3	many	CASSQVGVAGGPTDTQYF	TGTGCCAGCAGCCAAGTAGGGGTAGCGGGGGGGCCCACAGATACGCAGTATTTT
13	-	TRBV29-1	TRBJ1-1	many	CSVDAAVNTEAFF	TGCAGCGTTGACGCGGCGGTGAACACTGAAGCTTTCTTT
12	-	TRBV10-3	TRBJ2-7	few	CAHGSSEYEQYF	TGTGCCCACGGATCAAGTGAGTACGAGCAGTACTTC
14	TRBD1	TRBV4-1	TRBJ1-2	-	CASSPRQGGYGDTF	TGCGCCAGCAGCCCCCGACAGGGAGGGTATGGCGACACCTTC
15	-	TRBV12-3/TRBV12-4	TRBJ2-2	few	CASSRQTPSAGELFF	TGTGCCAGCAGTAGACAGACCCCGTCGGCCGGGGAGCTGTTTTTT
14	-	TRBV20-1	TRBJ1-5	few	CSARVGAYNQPQHF	TGCAGTGCTAGAGTAGGTGCCTATAATCAGCCCCAGCATTTT
14	-	TRBV12-3/TRBV12-4	TRBJ1-2	few	CASSSGGGNYGYTF	TGTGCCAGCAGTTCCGGGGGAGGGAACTATGGCTACACCTTC
14	-	TRBV20-1	TRBJ2-2	-	CSGRGGRGTGELFF	TGCAGTGGGAGAGGGGGAAGAGGGACCGGGGAGCTGTTTTTT
14	-	TRBV28	TRBJ1-5	-	CASVTEVSNQPQHF	TGTGCCAGCGTGACAGAAGTTAGCAATCAGCCCCAGCATTTT
14	-	TRBV3-1	TRBJ2-5	few	CASSQDRSSETQYF	TGTGCCAGCAGCCAAGACAGATCCTCTGAGACCCAGTACTTC
15	TRBD2	TRBV7-2	TRBJ2-7	-	CASSLTTGGPYEQYF	TGTGCCAGCAGCCTTACTACGGGGGGACCCTACGAGCAGTACTTC
15	-	TRBV5-1	TRBJ1-6	many	CASSFQGQGGSPLHF	TGCGCCAGCAGCTTCCAAGGGCAGGGTGGCTCACCCCTCCACTTT
15	TRBD1	TRBV29-1	TRBJ2-2	many	CSAEERTGRTGELFF	TGCAGCGCGGAGGAGAGGACAGGAAGGACCGGGGAGCTGTTTTTT
15	TRBD2	TRBV3-1	TRBJ2-3	few	CASSPWTSGGDTQYF	TGTGCCAGCAGCCCCTGGACTAGCGGGGGGGATACGCAGTATTTT
16	-	TRBV7-2	TRBJ1-3	many	CASSFTGLKPGNTIYF	TGTGCCAGCAGCTTTACGGGTTTGAAGCCTGGAAACACCATATATTTT
14	-	TRBV7-3	TRBJ2-3	few	CASSLLGSTDTQYF	TGTGCCAGCAGCTTATTAGGAAGCACAGATACGCAGTATTTT
13	-	TRBV5-5	TRBJ2-1	-	CASSREQYNEQFF	TGTGCCAGCAGCAGAGAGCAGTACAATGAGCAGTTCTTC
14	-	TRBV6-2/TRBV6-3	TRBJ1-5	many	CASIPGRSNQPQHF	TGTGCCAGCATACCCGGTAGGAGCAATCAGCCCCAGCATTTT
13	-	TRBV30	TRBJ2-7	-	CAWSVLDNYEQYF	TGTGCCTGGAGTGTACTGGACAACTACGAGCAGTACTTC
18	TRBD2	TRBV6-2/TRBV6-3	TRBJ2-1	-	CASSSPPRLAGPYNEQFF	TGTGCCAGCAGTAGCCCTCCTCGACTAGCGGGTCCTTACAATGAGCAGTTCTTC
13	TRBD1	TRBV6-2/TRBV6-3	TRBJ2-3	few	CASRRTGEDTQYF	TGTGCCAGCAGGCGGACAGGGGAGGATACGCAGTATTTT
14	-	TRBV6-2/TRBV6-3	TRBJ2-1	few	CASSLAGAPREQFF	TGTGCCAGCAGCCTTGCGGGGGCGCCGAGGGAGCAGTTCTTC
15	TRBD1	TRBV2	TRBJ1-4	many	CASIGQGYENEKLFF	TGTGCCAGCATTGGACAGGGGTATGAGAATGAAAAACTGTTTTTT
16	-	TRBV4-3	TRBJ1-3	-	CASSQPDGTSGNTIYF	TGCGCCAGCAGCCAACCGGACGGCACCTCTGGAAACACCATATATTTT
13	-	TRBV10-3	TRBJ1-1	few	CATLGRLNTEAFF	TGTGCCACACTAGGACGCTTGAACACTGAAGCTTTCTTT
16	TRBD2	TRBV20-1	TRBJ2-2	few	CSARDWAGGDTGELFF	TGCAGTGCTAGAGATTGGGCGGGGGGTGACACCGGGGAGCTGTTTTTT
17	TRBD1	TRBV20-1	TRBJ1-4	many	CSAPRTGGMSGNEKLFF	TGCAGTGCCCCTAGGACAGGCGGGATGTCGGGTAATGAAAAACTGTTTTTT
16	TRBD2	TRBV7-2	TRBJ2-1	-	CASSFGGGNSYNEQFF	TGTGCCAGCAGCTTTGGCGGGGGGAACTCCTACAATGAGCAGTTCTTC
15	TRBD1	TRBV28	TRBJ2-7	-	CASSSTGTGKKEQYF	TGTGCCAGCAGTTCGACCGGGACAGGGAAAAAGGAGCAGTACTTC
14	-	TRBV20-1	TRBJ1-6	many	CSARRGVYNSPLHF	TGCAGTGCCAGGCGGGGAGTTTATAATTCACCCCTCCACTTT
11	-	TRBV6-6	TRBJ2-7	many	CASSYSNEQYF	TGTGCCAGCAGCTACTCGAACGAGCAGTACTTC
14	TRBD2	TRBV7-2	TRBJ2-3	-	CASRFIAGADTQYF	TGTGCCAGCAGGTTTATAGCGGGGGCGGATACGCAGTATTTT
14	TRBD1	TRBV19	TRBJ1-2	-	CASSHPGQGWGDTF	TGTGCCAGTAGTCATCCGGGACAGGGTTGGGGCGACACCTTC
13	-	TRBV2	TRBJ1-4	-	CASRTGSTEKLFF	TGTGCCAGCAGGACAGGCAGTACTGAAAAACTGTTTTTT
15	TRBD1	TRBV12-3/TRBV12-4	TRBJ1-2	few	CASRFRDRDYYGDTF	TGTGCCAGCAGATTCAGGGACAGGGATTACTATGGCGACACCTTC
14	-	TRBV5-1	TRBJ1-1	many	CASSLGWGDTEAFF	TGCGCCAGCAGCTTGGGCTGGGGAGACACTGAAGCTTTCTTT
13	-	TRBV4-2	TRBJ2-5	few	CASSRIPPGLRYF	TGTGCCAGCAGCCGAATCCCCCCGGGCCTTAGGTACTTC